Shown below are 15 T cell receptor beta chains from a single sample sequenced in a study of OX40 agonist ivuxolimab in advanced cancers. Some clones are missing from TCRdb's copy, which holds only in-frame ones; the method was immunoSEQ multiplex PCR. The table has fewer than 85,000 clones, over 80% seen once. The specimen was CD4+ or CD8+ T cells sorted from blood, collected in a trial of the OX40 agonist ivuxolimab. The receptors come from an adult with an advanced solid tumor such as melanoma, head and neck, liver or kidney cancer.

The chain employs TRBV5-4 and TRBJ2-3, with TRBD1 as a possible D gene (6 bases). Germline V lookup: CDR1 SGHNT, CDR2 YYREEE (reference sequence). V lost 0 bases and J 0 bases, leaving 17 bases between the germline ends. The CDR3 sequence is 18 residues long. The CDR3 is CASSLGGRIYLSTDTQYF. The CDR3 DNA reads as TGTGCCAGCAGCTTGGGGGGGCGGATTTACCTAAGCACAGATACGCAGTATTTT.

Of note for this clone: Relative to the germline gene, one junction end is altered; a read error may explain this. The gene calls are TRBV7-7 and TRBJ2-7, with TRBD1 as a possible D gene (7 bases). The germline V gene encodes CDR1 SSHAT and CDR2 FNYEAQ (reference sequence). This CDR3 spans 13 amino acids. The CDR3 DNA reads TGTGCTAGCAGCTTAGGAGGGGGCGGCGAGCAGTACTTC. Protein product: CASSLGGGGEQYF.

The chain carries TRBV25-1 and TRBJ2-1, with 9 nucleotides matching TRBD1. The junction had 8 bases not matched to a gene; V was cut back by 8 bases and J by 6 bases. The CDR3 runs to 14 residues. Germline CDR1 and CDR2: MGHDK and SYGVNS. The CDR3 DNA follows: TGTGCCAGCCTCCCGGGACAGGGCATCAATGAGCAGTTCTTC. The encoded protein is CASLPGQGINEQFF.

The CDR3 region has the DNA TGTGCCATCACTGACATTCGACATGGCTACACCTTC. Amino acids: CAITDIRHGYTF. V gene TRBV10-3 combines with J gene TRBJ1-2, with D uncertain. V was clipped by 7 bases and J by 6 bases, with 12 bases between them. This CDR3 spans 12 amino acids. Germline CDR1 reads ENHRY; CDR2 reads SYGVKD.

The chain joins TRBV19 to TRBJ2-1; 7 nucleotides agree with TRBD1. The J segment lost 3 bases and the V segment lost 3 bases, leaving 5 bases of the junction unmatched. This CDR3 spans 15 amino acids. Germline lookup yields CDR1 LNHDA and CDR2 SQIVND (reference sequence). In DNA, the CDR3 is TGTGCCAGTAGTATTCGACAGGGCCGCTACAATGAGCAGTTCTTC. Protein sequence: CASSIRQGRYNEQFF.

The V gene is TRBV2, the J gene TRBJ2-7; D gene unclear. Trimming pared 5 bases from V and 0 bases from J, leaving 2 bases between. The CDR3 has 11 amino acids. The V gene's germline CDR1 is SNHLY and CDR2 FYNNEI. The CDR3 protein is CASSPSYEQYF. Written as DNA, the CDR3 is TGTGCCAGCAGTCCCTCCTACGAGCAGTACTTC.

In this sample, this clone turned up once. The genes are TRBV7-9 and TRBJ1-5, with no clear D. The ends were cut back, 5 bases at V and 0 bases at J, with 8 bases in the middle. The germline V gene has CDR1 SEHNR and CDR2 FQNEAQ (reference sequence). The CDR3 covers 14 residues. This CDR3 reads CASSPDYSNQPQHF. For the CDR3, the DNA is TGTGCCAGCAGCCCGGACTATAGCAATCAGCCCCAGCATTTT.

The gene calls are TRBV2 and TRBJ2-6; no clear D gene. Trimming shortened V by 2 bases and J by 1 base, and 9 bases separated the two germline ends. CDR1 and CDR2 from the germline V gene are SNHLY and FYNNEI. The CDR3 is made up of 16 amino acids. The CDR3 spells CASSEIWPSGANVLTF. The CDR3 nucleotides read TGTGCCAGCAGTGAAATATGGCCTTCTGGGGCCAACGTCCTGACTTTC.

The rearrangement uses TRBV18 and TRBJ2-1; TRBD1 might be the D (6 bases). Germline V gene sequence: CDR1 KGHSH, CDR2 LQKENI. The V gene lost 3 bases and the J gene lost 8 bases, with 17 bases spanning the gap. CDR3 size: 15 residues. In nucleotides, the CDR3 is TGTGCCAGCTCACCGGGACAATCGAACGTCTATGAGCAGTTCTTC. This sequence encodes CASSPGQSNVYEQFF.

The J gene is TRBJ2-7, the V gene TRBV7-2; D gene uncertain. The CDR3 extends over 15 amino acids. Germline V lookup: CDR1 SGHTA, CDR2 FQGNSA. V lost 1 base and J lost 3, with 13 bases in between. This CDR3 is CASSLGPTSYYEQYF. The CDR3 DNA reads TGTGCCAGCAGCTTAGGGCCCACCAGTTACTACGAGCAGTACTTC.

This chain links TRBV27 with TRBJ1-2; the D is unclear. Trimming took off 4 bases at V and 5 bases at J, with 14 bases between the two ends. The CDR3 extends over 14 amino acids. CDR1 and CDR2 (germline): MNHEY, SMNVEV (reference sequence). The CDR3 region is CASSSDQRLYGYTF. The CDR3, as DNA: TGTGCCAGCAGTTCCGACCAGCGACTTTATGGCTACACCTTC.

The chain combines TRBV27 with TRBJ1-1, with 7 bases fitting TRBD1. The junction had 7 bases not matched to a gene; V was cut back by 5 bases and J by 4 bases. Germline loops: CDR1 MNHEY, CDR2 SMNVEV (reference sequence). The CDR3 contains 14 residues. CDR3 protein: CASSTRQGGTEAFF. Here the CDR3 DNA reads TGTGCCAGCAGTACCCGACAGGGAGGCACTGAAGCTTTCTTT.

The chain's CDR3 is CAIGGSDSYGYTF. In DNA, the CDR3 is TGTGCCATAGGGGGCAGCGATAGCTATGGCTACACCTTC. This chain links TRBV28 with TRBJ1-2; the match to TRBD1 covers 7 bases. The CDR3 is 13 amino acids. CDR1 and CDR2 from the germline V gene are MDHEN and SYDVKM. The trim removed 10 bases at V and 4 bases at J, leaving 9 bases unmatched.

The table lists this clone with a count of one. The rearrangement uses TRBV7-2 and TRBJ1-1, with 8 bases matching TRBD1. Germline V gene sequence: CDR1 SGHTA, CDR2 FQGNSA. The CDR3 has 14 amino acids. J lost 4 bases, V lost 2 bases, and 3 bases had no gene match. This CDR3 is CASSLLTGGTEAFF. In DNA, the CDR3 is TGTGCCAGCAGCTTATTAACAGGGGGCACTGAAGCTTTCTTT.

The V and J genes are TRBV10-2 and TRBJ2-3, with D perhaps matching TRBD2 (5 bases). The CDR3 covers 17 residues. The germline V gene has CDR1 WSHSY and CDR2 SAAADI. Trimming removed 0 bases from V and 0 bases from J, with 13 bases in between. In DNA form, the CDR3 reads TGCGCCAGCAGTGAGTCGGCATTAGCGCCTAGCACAGATACGCAGTATTTT. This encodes CASSESALAPSTDTQYF.